This TCR beta chain was sequenced during a study of T cell responses to AZD1222 COVID-19 vaccine. The V end lost 6 bases, the J end lost 7 bases, and 17 bases lay between the germline ends. From germline, CDR1 is KGHDR and CDR2 SFDVKD. CDR3 length: 14 residues. The sample holds a few counts of this clone. The antigen remains undetermined. Produced via immunoSEQ multiplex PCR; TCRdb's table is partial and in-frame only. Of about 150,000 clones listed, less than 95% are singletons. The study's findings and limits: Just a handful of people given AZD1222 tested seropositive at baseline.

This chain connects TRBV24-1 to TRBJ2-5, with a tentative D call TRBD2 (5 bases). The material was peripheral blood, obtained on day 0 of AZD1222 vaccination. The sequence came from an adult in good health. CDR3 protein: CATSKLGAEGTQYF. The CDR3 coding sequence is TGTGCCACCAGTAAATTGGGAGCTGAGGGGACCCAGTACTTC.